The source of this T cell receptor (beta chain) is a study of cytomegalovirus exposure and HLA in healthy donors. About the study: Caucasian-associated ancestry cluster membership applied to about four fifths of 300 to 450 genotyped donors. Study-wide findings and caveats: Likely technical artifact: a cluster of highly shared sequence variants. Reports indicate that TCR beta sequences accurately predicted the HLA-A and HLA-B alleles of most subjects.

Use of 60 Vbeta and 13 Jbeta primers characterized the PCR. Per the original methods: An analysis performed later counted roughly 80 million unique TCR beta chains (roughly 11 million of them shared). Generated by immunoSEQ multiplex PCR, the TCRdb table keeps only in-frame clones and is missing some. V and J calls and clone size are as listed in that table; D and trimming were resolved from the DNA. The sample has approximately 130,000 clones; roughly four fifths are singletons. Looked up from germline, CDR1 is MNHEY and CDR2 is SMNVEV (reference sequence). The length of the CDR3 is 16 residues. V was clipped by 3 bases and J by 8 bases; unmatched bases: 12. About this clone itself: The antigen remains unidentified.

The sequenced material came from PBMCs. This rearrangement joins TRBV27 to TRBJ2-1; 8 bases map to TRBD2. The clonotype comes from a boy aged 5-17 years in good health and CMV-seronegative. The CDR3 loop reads CASSFPQQLAVDEQFF. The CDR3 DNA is TGTGCCAGCAGTTTCCCTCAACAACTAGCGGTCGATGAGCAGTTCTTC.